What follows are 17 T cell receptor beta chains derived from one specimen sequenced in a study of tumor-infiltrating lymphocytes in primary liver carcinoma. Unsorted whole blood served as the source of blood RNA, and germline DNA was extracted as well. The researchers produced TCR beta cDNA from approximately 550 ng total RNA with a constant-region primer. Construction of TCR beta libraries relied on three successive nested multiplex PCR rounds employing slightly modified ARM-PCR. A C-beta reverse primer was combined with TRBV1-TRBV30 forward primers in the first two PCR rounds, and each round had approximately 9 cycles. TCRdb used MiXCR to reprocess the multiplex PCR reads, holding one entry per CDR3 protein. This sample has more than 150,000 distinct CDR3 sequences; about 60% occur once, and the top ten carry under 75%. The specimen was peripheral blood. The source is a man in his forties or fifties with primary liver carcinoma and hepatitis B virus infection.

This chain joins TRBV6-1 and TRBJ1-2; 11 nucleotides agree with TRBD1. CDR1 is MNHNS, CDR2 SASEGT, per germline. The CDR3 contains 14 residues. With 6 bases clipped from V and 6 bases from J, the junction kept 6 bases outside the gene matches. The CDR3 loop reads CASRTRTGGNGYTF. CDR3 coding DNA: TGTGCCAGCAGAACTCGGACAGGGGGCAATGGCTACACCTTC.

The gene calls are TRBV11-1 and TRBJ2-7, with TRBD1 matching over 10 bases. Germline CDR1 is SGHAT and CDR2 is FQDESV (reference sequence). V lost 10 bases and J lost 9; bases outside the gene matches: 12. The CDR3 covers 13 residues. CDR3 amino acids: CATADRGQVGQYF. The DNA of the CDR3 is TGTGCCACCGCTGACAGGGGGCAGGTCGGGCAGTACTTC.

This clonotype was picked up many times. This chain joins TRBV11-2 and TRBJ2-1; D is possibly TRBD2 (5 bases). The germline V and J ends were trimmed by 0 bases and 1 base, with 7 bases remaining between them. This CDR3 comprises 15 residues. Per germline, CDR1 SGHAT and CDR2 FQNNGV. The CDR3 loop reads CASSLERESYNEQFF. CDR3 nucleotide sequence: TGTGCCAGCAGCTTAGAGAGGGAGTCCTACAATGAGCAGTTCTTC.

This chain connects TRBV11-2 to TRBJ2-1; D remains ambiguous. The V gene lost 1 base and the J gene lost 7 bases, with 11 bases spanning the gap. The length of the CDR3 is 14 residues. Germline-derived CDR1 and CDR2 are SGHAT and FQNNGV. The CDR3 DNA follows: TGTGCCAGCAGCTTAGTTTCGGGTTGGAATGAGCAGTTCTTC. Translated: CASSLVSGWNEQFF.

This clonotype appeared many times. The chain couples TRBV11-3 to TRBJ2-3; D possibly uses TRBD1 or TRBD2 (5 bases each). Germline CDR1 SGHNT, CDR2 YENEEA. V was trimmed by 0 bases and J by 4 bases, leaving 8 bases between them. CDR3 length: 14 residues. This chain's CDR3 is CASSLDLGADTQYF. The CDR3 coding sequence is TGTGCCAGCAGCTTAGATCTGGGGGCAGATACGCAGTATTTT.

In this sample, this clonotype turned up a few times. V is TRBV4-1 and J is TRBJ2-7; 7 bases are shared with TRBD1. The CDR3 loop spans 15 amino acids. J lost 0 bases, V lost 3 bases, and 5 bases had no gene match. Germline CDR1 is MGHRA and CDR2 is YSYEKL. DNA for the CDR3: TGCGCCAGCAGCCAGGGACGGGACAGCTCCTACGAGCAGTACTTC. It translates to CASSQGRDSSYEQYF.

This clonotype was counted a few times. V and J are TRBV7-9 and TRBJ2-7, with 8 positions matching TRBD2. The CDR3 contains 14 residues. Unmatched junction bases numbered 11, after V lost 5 bases and J lost 8 bases. Germline loops: CDR1 SEHNR, CDR2 FQNEAQ (reference sequence). Here the CDR3 reads CASSLSAGDGKQYF. CDR3 bases: TGTGCCAGCAGCCTATCAGCGGGAGATGGAAAGCAGTACTTC.

Worth noting for this clonotype: A junction end diverges from the germline sequence, so it may reflect a read error. The chain has TRBV29-1 and TRBJ1-1, with TRBD1 matching 9 bases. CDR1 is SQVTM and CDR2 is ANQGSEA in the germline V gene. The CDR3 loop spans 16 amino acids. The CDR3 nucleotides are TGTAGCGTGATTTCCGGGACAGGGTTCCGGGGGACTGGAGCTTTCTTT. This encodes CSVISGTGFRGTGAFF.

On this clonotype: A read error may produce the germline difference seen at one junction end. This chain uses TRBV6-5 with TRBJ2-2; D not certain. CDR1 is MNHEY, CDR2 SVGAGI, per germline. This CDR3 is 14 amino acids long. The CDR3, as DNA: TGTGCCAGTAGTTACTCGAGTCAGCCCGATGGGCTGTTTTTT. It encodes CASSYSSQPDGLFF.

Details on this clonotype: The CDR3 ends on some other residue instead of the conserved phenylalanine or tryptophan, so this is likely a read error. The chain links TRBV11-1 to TRBJ2-1; 9 bases are a match to TRBD1. CDR1 SGHAT and CDR2 FQDESV come from the germline V gene (reference sequence). The CDR3 is made up of 14 amino acids. CDR3: CAGSSTGGRNEQFI. The CDR3 coding sequence is TGTGCCGGCAGCTCGACAGGGGGGCGGAATGAGCAGTTCATC.

This clonotype was counted at least ten times. CDR3 amino acids: CASSLRTSGNFRGELFF. The CDR3 DNA sequence: TGTGCCAGCAGTTTACGGACTAGCGGGAACTTCCGCGGGGAGCTGTTTTTT. The chain joins TRBV11-2 to TRBJ2-2; 12 bases map to TRBD2. Per germline, CDR1 SGHAT and CDR2 FQNNGV. This CDR3 spans 17 amino acids. The V segment lost 6 bases and the J segment 7 bases; nucleotides outside the gene matches: 12.

This chain joins TRBV12-3 or TRBV12-4 and TRBJ2-7; the match to TRBD2 covers 10 bases. Unmatched junction bases numbered 4, after V lost 8 bases and J lost 3 bases. This CDR3 region has 13 residues. CDR3 sequence (DNA): TGTGCCAGCGGCGGGACTAGCGTCTACGAGCAGTACTTC. It encodes CASGGTSVYEQYF.

Remarks on this clonotype: Germline is not matched at one junction end, which may reflect a read error. This chain joins TRBV12-3 or TRBV12-4 and TRBJ2-3; D may correspond to TRBD1 or TRBD2 (5 bases each). CDR3 length equals 16 residues. The CDR3, as DNA: TGTGCCAGCACCCTGGGGACGGCCTCTAGCACAGATGCGCAGTATTTT. Amino acids: CASTLGTASSTDAQYF.

With respect to this clonotype: A much larger clone lies one base from this, so it may be a read error. The genes are TRBV4-1 and TRBJ2-1; D is possibly TRBD1 or TRBD2 (5 bases each). This CDR3 contains 14 residues. CDR1 MGHRA and CDR2 YSYEKL come from the germline V gene. In DNA form, the CDR3 reads TGCACCAGCAGCCCGGGGCTATTGGGCAATGAGCAGTTCTTC. Protein sequence: CTSSPGLLGNEQFF.

The sample holds one count of this clonotype. This chain uses TRBV6-2 or TRBV6-3 with TRBJ1-2; tentative D call: TRBD1 (6 bases). The CDR3 sequence is 16 residues long. The V gene's germline CDR1 is MNHEY and CDR2 SVGEGT. The V end was cut by 2 bases, the J end by 3 bases, with 16 bases between. The CDR3 sequence is CASSYARGGADYGYTF. The CDR3 bases are TGTGCCAGCAGTTACGCCCGAGGGGGGGCTGACTATGGCTACACCTTC.

This clonotype was seen only a few times. Relative to the germline gene, one junction end is altered; a read error may explain this. The CDR3 reads CTSSQGRSGGTDTQYF. CDR3 nucleotide sequence: TGTACCAGCAGCCAGGGCCGGTCAGGGGGGACAGATACACAGTATTTT. The rearrangement uses TRBV11-2 and TRBJ2-3; the D gene is possibly TRBD1 (7 bases). CDR3 size: 16 residues. Germline V gene sequence: CDR1 SGHAT, CDR2 FQNNGV.

In its sample, this clonotype was seen once. V usage is TRBV19 and J usage is TRBJ2-5; D ambiguous. Germline CDR1 LNHDA, CDR2 SQIVND (reference sequence). Trimming stripped 7 bases from V and 3 bases from J, with 12 bases between. This CDR3 is 13 amino acids long. The CDR3 sequence: CASKSDGKETQYF. The CDR3 nucleotides read TGTGCCAGTAAATCGGACGGAAAAGAGACCCAGTACTTC.